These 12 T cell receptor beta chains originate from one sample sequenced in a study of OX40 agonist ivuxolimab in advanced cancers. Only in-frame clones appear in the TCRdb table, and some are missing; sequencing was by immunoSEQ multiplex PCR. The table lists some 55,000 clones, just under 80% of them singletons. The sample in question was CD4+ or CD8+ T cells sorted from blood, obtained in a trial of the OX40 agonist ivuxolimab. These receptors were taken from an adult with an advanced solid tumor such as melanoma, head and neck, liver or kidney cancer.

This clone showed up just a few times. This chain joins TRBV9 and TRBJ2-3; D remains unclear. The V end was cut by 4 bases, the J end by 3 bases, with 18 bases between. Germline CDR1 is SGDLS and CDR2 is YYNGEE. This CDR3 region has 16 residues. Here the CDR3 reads CASSQSWDRNTDTQYF. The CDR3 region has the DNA TGTGCCAGCAGCCAATCCTGGGATCGTAATACAGATACGCAGTATTTT.

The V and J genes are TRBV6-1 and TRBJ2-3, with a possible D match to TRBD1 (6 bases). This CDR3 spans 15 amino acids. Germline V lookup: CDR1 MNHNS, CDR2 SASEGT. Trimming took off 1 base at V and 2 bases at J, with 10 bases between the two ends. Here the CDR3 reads CASSEGWGLTDTQYF. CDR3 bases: TGTGCCAGCAGTGAAGGGTGGGGGCTCACAGATACGCAGTATTTT.

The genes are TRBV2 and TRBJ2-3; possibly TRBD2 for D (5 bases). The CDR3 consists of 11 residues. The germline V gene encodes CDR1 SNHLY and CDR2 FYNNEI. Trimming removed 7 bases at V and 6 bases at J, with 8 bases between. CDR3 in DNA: TGTGCCAGCACCACTAGGGATACGCAGTATTTT. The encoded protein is CASTTRDTQYF. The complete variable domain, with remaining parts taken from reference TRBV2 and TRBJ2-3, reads EPEVTQTPSHQVTQMGQEVILRCVPISNHLYFYWYRQILGQKVEFLVSFYNNEISEKSEIFDDQFSVERPDGSNFTLKIRSTKLEDSAMYFCASTTRDTQYFGPGTRLTVL.

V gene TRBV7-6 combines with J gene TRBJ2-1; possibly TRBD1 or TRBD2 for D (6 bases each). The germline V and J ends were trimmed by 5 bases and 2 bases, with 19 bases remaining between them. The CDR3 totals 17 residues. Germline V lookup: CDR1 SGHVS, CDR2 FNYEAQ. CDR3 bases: TGTGCCAGCAGCCAGTCCCCCCTGGGGGGCACCTACAATGAGCAGTTCTTC. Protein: CASSQSPLGGTYNEQFF.

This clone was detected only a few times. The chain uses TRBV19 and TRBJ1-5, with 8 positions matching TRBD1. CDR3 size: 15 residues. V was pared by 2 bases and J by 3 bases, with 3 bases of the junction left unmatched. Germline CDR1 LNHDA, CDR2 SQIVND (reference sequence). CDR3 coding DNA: TGTGCCAGTAGTATAACAGGGGGAGTCAATCAGCCCCAGCATTTT. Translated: CASSITGGVNQPQHF.

CDR3 amino acids: CASSYRDTAFF. The DNA for the CDR3 is TGTGCCAGCAGTTACAGGGACACGGCTTTCTTT. The gene calls are TRBV6-6 and TRBJ1-1, with a possible D match to TRBD1 (6 bases). Germline assignment: CDR1 MNHNY and CDR2 SVGAGI (reference sequence). CDR3 length: 11 amino acids. With 2 bases removed from V and 11 bases from J, the gap between germline ends came to 9 bases.

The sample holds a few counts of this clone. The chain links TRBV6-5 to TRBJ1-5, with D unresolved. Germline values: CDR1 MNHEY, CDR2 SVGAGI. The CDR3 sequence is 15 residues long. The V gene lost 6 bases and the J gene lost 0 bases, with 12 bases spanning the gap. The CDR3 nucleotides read TGTGCCAGCAGACTGAGCGGGCTTAGCAATCAGCCCCAGCATTTT. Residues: CASRLSGLSNQPQHF.

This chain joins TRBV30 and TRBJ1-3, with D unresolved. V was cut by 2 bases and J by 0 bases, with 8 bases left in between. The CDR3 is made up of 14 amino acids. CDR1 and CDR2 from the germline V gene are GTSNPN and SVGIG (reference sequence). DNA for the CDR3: TGTGCCTGGAGTTCGGGCTTCTCTGGAAACACCATATATTTT. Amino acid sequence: CAWSSGFSGNTIYF. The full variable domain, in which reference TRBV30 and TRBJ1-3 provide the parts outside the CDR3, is SQTIHQWPATLVQPVGSPLSLECTVEGTSNPNLYWYRQAAGRGLQLLFYSVGIGQISSEVPQNLSASRPQDRQFILSSKKLLLSDSGFYLCAWSSGFSGNTIYFGEGSWLTVV.

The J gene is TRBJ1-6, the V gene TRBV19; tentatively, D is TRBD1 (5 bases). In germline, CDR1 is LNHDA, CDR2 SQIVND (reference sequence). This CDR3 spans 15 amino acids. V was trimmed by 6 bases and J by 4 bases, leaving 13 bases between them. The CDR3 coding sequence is TGTGCCAGTAGCAACGGTGACAGATATAATTCACCCCTCCACTTT. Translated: CASSNGDRYNSPLHF.

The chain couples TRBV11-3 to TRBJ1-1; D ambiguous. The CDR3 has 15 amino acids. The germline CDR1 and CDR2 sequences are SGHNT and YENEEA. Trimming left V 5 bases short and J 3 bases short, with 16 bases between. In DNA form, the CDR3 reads TGTGCCAGCAGCCCCCTCTGGGTGGGCCACACTGAAGCTTTCTTT. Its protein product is CASSPLWVGHTEAFF. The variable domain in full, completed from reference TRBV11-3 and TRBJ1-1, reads EAGVVQSPRYKIIEKKQPVAFWCNPISGHNTLYWYLQNLGQGPELLIRYENEEAVDDSQLPKDRFSAERLKGVDSTLKIQPAELGDSAVYLCASSPLWVGHTEAFFGQGTRLTVV.

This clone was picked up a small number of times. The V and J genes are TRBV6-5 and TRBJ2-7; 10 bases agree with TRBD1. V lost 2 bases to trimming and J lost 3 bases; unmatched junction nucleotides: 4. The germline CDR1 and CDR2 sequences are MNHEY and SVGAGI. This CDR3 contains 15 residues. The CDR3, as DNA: TGTGCCAGCAGTTACGATGGGACAGGGGTCTACGAGCAGTACTTC. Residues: CASSYDGTGVYEQYF.

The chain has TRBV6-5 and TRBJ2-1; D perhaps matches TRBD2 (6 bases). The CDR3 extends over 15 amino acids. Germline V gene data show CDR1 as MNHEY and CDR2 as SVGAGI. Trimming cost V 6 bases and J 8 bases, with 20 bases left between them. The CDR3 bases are TGTGCCAGCAGATATTCGGGACTCCGGGGCGATGAGCAGTTCTTC. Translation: CASRYSGLRGDEQFF.